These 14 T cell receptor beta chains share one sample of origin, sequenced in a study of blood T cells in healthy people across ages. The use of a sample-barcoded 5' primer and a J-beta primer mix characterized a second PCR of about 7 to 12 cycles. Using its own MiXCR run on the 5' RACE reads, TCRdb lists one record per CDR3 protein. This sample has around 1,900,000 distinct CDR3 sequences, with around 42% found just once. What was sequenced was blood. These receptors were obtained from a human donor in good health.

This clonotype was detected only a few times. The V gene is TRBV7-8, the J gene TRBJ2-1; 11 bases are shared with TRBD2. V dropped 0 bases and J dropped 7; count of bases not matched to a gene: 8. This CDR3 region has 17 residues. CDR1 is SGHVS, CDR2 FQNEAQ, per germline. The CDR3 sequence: CASSLAPLAGATNEQFF. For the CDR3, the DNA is TGTGCCAGCAGCTTAGCGCCACTAGCGGGGGCGACTAATGAGCAGTTCTTC.

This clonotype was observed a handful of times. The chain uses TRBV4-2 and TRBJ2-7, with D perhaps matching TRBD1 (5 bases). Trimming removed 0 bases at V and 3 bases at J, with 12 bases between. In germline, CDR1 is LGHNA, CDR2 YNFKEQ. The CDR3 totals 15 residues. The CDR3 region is CASSQDRVGNYEQYF. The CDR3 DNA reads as TGTGCCAGCAGCCAAGACAGGGTCGGTAACTACGAGCAGTACTTC.

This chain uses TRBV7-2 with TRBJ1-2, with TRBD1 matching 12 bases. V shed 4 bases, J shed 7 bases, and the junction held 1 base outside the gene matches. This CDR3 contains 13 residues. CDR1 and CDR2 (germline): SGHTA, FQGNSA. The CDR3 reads CASSWGQGAGYTF. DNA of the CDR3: TGTGCCAGCAGCTGGGGACAGGGGGCTGGCTACACCTTC.

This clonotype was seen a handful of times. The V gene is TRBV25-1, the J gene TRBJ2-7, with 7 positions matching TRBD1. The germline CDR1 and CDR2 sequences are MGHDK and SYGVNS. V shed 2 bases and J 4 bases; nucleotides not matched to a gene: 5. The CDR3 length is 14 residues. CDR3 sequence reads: CASSEPTGYYEQYF. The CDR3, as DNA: TGTGCCAGCAGTGAACCGACAGGGTATTACGAGCAGTACTTC.

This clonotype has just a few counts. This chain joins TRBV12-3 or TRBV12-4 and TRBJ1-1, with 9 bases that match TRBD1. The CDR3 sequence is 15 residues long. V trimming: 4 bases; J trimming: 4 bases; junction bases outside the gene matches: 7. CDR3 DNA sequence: TGTGCCAGCAGTTCGCCGGGACAGGGAGGCACTGAAGCTTTCTTT. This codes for CASSSPGQGGTEAFF.

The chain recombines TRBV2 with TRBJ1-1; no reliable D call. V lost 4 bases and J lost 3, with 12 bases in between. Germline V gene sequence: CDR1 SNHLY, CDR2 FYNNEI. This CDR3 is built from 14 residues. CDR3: CASSGVGIYTEAFF. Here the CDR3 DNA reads TGTGCCAGCAGTGGGGTCGGGATATACACTGAAGCTTTCTTT. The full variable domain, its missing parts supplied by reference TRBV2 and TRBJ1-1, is EPEVTQTPSHQVTQMGQEVILRCVPISNHLYFYWYRQILGQKVEFLVSFYNNEISEKSEIFDDQFSVERPDGSNFTLKIRSTKLEDSAMYFCASSGVGIYTEAFFGQGTRLTVV.

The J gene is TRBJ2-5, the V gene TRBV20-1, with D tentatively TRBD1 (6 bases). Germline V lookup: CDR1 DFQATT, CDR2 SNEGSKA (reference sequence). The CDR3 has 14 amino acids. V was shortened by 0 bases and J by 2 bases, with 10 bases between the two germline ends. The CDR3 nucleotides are TGCAGTGCTAGAGAGGGGGCCCTTCAAGAGACCCAGTACTTC. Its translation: CSAREGALQETQYF.

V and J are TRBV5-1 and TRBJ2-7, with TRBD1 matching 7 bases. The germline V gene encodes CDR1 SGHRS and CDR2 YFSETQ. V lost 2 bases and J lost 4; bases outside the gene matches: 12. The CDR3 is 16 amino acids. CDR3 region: CASSFTSDRSVYEQYF. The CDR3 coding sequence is TGCGCCAGCAGCTTCACTTCGGACAGGTCGGTATACGAGCAGTACTTC. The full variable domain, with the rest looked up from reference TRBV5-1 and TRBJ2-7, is KAGVTQTPRYLIKTRGQQVTLSCSPISGHRSVSWYQQTPGQGLQFLFEYFSETQRNKGNFPGRFSGRQFSNSRSEMNVSTLELGDSALYLCASSFTSDRSVYEQYFGPGTRLTVT.

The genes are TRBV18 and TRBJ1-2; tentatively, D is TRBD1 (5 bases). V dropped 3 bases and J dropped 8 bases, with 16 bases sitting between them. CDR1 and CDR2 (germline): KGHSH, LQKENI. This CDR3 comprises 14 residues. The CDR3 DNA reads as TGTGCCAGCTCACCGTGGGACTACGGTCGAGGCTACACCTTC. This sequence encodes CASSPWDYGRGYTF. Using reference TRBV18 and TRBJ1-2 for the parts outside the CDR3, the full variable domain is NAGVMQNPRHLVRRRGQEARLRCSPMKGHSHVYWYRQLPEEGLKFMVYLQKENIIDESGMPKERFSAEFPKEGPSILRIQQVVRGDSAAYFCASSPWDYGRGYTFGSGTRLTVV.

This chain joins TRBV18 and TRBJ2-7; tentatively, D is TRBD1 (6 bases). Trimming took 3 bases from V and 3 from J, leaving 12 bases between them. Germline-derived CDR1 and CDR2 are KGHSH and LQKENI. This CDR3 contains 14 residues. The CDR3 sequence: CASSPNREIYEQYF. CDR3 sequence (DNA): TGTGCCAGCTCACCTAACAGGGAGATCTACGAGCAGTACTTC.

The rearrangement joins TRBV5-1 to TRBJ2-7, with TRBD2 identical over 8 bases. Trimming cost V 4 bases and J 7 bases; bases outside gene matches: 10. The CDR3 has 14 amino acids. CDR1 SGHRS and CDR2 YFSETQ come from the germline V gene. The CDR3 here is CASSANNGGGEQYF. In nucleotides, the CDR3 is TGCGCCAGCAGCGCGAACAACGGGGGGGGGGAGCAGTACTTC.

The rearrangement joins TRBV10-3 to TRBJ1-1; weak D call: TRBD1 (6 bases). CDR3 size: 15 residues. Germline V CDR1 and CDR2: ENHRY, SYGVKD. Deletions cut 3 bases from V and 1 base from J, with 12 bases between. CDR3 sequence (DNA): TGTGCCATCAGTGAAAATGACAGGTGGAACACTGAAGCTTTCTTT. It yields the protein CAISENDRWNTEAFF.

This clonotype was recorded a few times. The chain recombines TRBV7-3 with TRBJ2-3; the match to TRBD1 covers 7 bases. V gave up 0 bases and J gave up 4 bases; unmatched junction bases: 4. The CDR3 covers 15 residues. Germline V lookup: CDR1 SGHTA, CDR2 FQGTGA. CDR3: CASSLTGGGADTQYF. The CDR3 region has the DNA TGTGCCAGCAGCTTAACAGGGGGCGGCGCAGATACGCAGTATTTT.

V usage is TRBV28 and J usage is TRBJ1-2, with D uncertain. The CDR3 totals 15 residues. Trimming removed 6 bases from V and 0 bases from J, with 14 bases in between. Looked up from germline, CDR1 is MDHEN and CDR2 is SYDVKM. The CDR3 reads CASRVLRLSNYGYTF. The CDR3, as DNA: TGTGCCAGCAGGGTCCTCCGACTCTCTAACTATGGCTACACCTTC.